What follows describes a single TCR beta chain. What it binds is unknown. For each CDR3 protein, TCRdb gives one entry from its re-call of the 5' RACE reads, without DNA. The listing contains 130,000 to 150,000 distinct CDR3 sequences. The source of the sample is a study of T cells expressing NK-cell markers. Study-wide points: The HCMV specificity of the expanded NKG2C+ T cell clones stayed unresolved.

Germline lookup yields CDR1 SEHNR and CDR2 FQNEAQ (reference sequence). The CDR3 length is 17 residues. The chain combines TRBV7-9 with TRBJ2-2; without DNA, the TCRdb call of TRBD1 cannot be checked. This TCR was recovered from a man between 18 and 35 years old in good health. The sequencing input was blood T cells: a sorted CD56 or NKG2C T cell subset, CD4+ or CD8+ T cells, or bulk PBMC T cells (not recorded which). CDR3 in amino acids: CASSSQVPQGNTGELFF.